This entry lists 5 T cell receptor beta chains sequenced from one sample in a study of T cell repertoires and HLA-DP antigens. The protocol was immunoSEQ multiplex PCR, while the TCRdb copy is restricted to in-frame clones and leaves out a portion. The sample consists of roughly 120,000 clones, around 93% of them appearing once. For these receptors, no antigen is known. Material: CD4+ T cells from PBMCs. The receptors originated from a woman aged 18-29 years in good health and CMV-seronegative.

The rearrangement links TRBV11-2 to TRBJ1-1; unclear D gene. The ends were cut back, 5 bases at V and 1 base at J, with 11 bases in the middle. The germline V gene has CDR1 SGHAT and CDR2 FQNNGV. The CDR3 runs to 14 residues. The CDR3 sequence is CASSPQWQNTEAFF. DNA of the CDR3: TGTGCCAGCAGCCCCCAGTGGCAGAACACTGAAGCTTTCTTT.

Here the CDR3 DNA reads TGTGCCAGCAAAGGTCGTACACCTTCCTACAATGAGCAGTTCTTC. Protein sequence: CASKGRTPSYNEQFF. The genes are TRBV27 and TRBJ2-1; the D is unclear. In germline, CDR1 is MNHEY, CDR2 SMNVEV (reference sequence). CDR3 length: 15 residues. V gave up 7 bases and J gave up 1 base, with 14 bases separating them.

CDR3 nucleotide sequence: TGTGCCAGCAGCTTCCTCAGTGGGGGGGGGAATCAGCCCCAGCATTTT. Translated: CASSFLSGGGNQPQHF. The chain uses TRBV7-9 and TRBJ1-5; D possibly corresponds to TRBD1 (5 bases). The CDR3 consists of 16 residues. Trimming removed 3 bases from V and 4 bases from J, with 16 bases in between. The germline CDR1 and CDR2 sequences are SEHNR and FQNEAQ (reference sequence).

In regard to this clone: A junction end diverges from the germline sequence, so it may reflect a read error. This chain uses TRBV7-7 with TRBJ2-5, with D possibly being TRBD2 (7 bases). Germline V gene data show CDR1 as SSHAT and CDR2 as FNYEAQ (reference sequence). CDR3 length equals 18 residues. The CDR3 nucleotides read TGTGCTAGCAGCTTAAACCCCCTCGGGCGGGGGCGGCAAGAGACCCAGTACTTC. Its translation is CASSLNPLGRGRQETQYF.

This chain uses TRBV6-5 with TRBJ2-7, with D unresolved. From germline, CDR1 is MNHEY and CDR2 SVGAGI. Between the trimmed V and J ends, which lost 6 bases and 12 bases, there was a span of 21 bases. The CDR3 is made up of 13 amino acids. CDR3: CASSPAAASFPYF. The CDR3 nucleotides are TGTGCCAGCAGCCCCGCAGCAGCTTCCTTCCCGTACTTC.